The clone carrying this T cell receptor (beta chain) showed up just a few times. TCRdb reprocessed the 5' RACE reads with MiXCR, giving one entry per CDR3 protein. The sample contains about 350,000 distinct CDR3 sequences, over 4% of which appear only once. The ends lost 0 bases at V and 6 bases at J; junction bases unmatched: 10. Germline CDR1 and CDR2: MNHNY and SVGAGI (reference sequence). The CDR3 sequence is 17 residues long. The sample belongs to a study of T cells after yellow fever vaccination. The sample was PBMCs, taken 5 days after the yellow fever booster vaccination. This TCR was recovered from a man between 18 and 29 years old who received the YFV17D yellow fever vaccine. The chain uses TRBV6-6 and TRBJ2-3, with 9 bases matching TRBD2. This chain's CDR3 is CASSYSYPSGVGDTQYF. The CDR3 region has the DNA TGTGCCAGCAGTTACTCGTATCCTAGCGGGGTGGGGGATACGCAGTATTTT.